One sample yielded the 28 T cell receptor beta chains listed below, sequenced in a study of blood T cell repertoires in COVID-19. Method: immunoSEQ multiplex PCR; TCRdb's copy keeps in-frame clones and lacks some. The sample has about 210,000 clones; roughly 82% are singletons. Sequencing used peripheral blood. Receptors originate from a man aged 45 to 65 with active or convalescent COVID-19.

The chain is built from TRBV19 and TRBJ1-1; 7 bases are a match to TRBD1. The CDR3 sequence is 14 residues long. CDR1 is LNHDA, CDR2 SQIVND, per germline (reference sequence). J lost 5 bases, V lost 6 bases, and 9 bases had no gene match. The CDR3 protein is CASRSAPGGTEAFF. CDR3 nucleotide sequence: TGTGCCAGTAGATCCGCCCCAGGGGGTACTGAAGCTTTCTTT. Looking up the rest from reference TRBV19 and TRBJ1-1 gives the full variable domain: DGGITQSPKYLFRKEGQNVTLSCEQNLNHDAMYWYRQDPGQGLRLIYYSQIVNDFQKGDIAEGYSVSREKKESFPLTVTSAQKNPTAFYLCASRSAPGGTEAFFGQGTRLTVV.

This clone appeared a single time. This chain joins TRBV28 and TRBJ1-4, with D perhaps matching TRBD1 (6 bases). The germline V and J ends were trimmed by 5 bases and 5 bases, with 15 bases remaining between them. Per germline, CDR1 MDHEN and CDR2 SYDVKM. This CDR3 is 15 amino acids long. CDR3 DNA sequence: TGTGCCAGCAGTACTTCAGGGGTGGGGAATGAAAAACTGTTTTTT. Translated, it gives CASSTSGVGNEKLFF.

The chain recombines TRBV3-1 (or the pseudogene TRBV3-2) with TRBJ2-1; 9 bases are a match to TRBD2. The CDR3 contains 15 residues. Trimming removed 5 bases from V and 4 bases from J; junction bases left unmatched: 6. Germline V lookup: CDR1 LGHDT, CDR2 YNNKEL (reference sequence). Here the CDR3 reads CASSSGTSTYNEQFF. CDR3 nucleotides: TGTGCCAGCAGCTCCGGGACTAGCACTTACAATGAGCAGTTCTTC.

The rearrangement uses TRBV12-3 or TRBV12-4 and TRBJ2-1, with D maybe TRBD2 (6 bases). The CDR3 has 13 amino acids. Trimming took 3 bases from V and 9 from J, leaving 12 bases between them. CDR3 sequence (DNA): TGTGCCAGCAGTTTGGACCGGAGGGCTGAGCAGTTCTTC. This codes for CASSLDRRAEQFF.

The chain employs TRBV15 and TRBJ2-1; D is possibly TRBD2 (5 bases). The V gene lost 2 bases and the J gene lost 9 bases, with 17 bases spanning the gap. The CDR3 consists of 15 residues. CDR1 is LNHNV, CDR2 YYDKDF, per germline (reference sequence). CDR3 bases: TGTGCCACCAGCAGACCCGGGATCTACATGACTGAGCAGTTCTTC. Protein sequence: CATSRPGIYMTEQFF.

This clone was recorded once. The chain employs TRBV11-3 and TRBJ2-1, with 10 bases lining up with TRBD2. The germline CDR1 and CDR2 sequences are SGHNT and YENEEA. V was pared by 5 bases and J by 8 bases, with 3 bases of the junction left unmatched. The CDR3 totals 13 residues. The CDR3: CASSRTSGHEQFF. CDR3 sequence (DNA): TGTGCCAGCAGCCGGACTAGCGGTCATGAGCAGTTCTTC.

This clone was counted a single time. The chain couples TRBV5-1 to TRBJ2-1, with 8 bases that match TRBD1. CDR3 size: 16 residues. V shed 4 bases and J 0 bases; nucleotides not matched to a gene: 6. Germline lookup yields CDR1 SGHRS and CDR2 YFSETQ. CDR3: CASSTGQGSSYNEQFF. The CDR3 DNA is TGCGCCAGCAGCACCGGACAGGGAAGCTCCTACAATGAGCAGTTCTTC.

The chain has TRBV5-1 and TRBJ1-1; 8 positions match TRBD1. With 4 bases clipped from V and 5 bases from J, the junction kept 7 bases outside the gene matches. The CDR3 extends over 14 amino acids. The germline V gene has CDR1 SGHRS and CDR2 YFSETQ. Here the CDR3 DNA reads TGCGCCAGCAGCCCTACAGGGGGTTGGACTGAAGCTTTCTTT. This encodes CASSPTGGWTEAFF.

The chain combines TRBV5-1 with TRBJ2-2; TRBD1 aligns across 10 bases. Trimming cost V 4 bases and J 5 bases; bases outside gene matches: 11. The CDR3 has 17 residues. In germline, CDR1 is SGHRS, CDR2 YFSETQ. In DNA, the CDR3 is TGCGCCAGCAGCAGAGGACAGGGGGAGGCGGGAACCGGGGAGCTGTTTTTT. Protein sequence: CASSRGQGEAGTGELFF.

The rearrangement links TRBV7-9 to TRBJ2-3, with D perhaps matching TRBD1 (5 bases). Germline CDR1 and CDR2: SEHNR and FQNEAQ (reference sequence). V was pared by 4 bases and J by 0 bases, with 23 bases between. The CDR3 consists of 19 residues. This CDR3 reads CASSSTRLGPRDSTDTQYF. The CDR3, as DNA: TGTGCCAGCAGCTCCACCCGTTTGGGGCCCAGAGATAGCACAGATACGCAGTATTTT.

A word on this clone: Other DNA sequences in this sample translate to the same CDR3. The V and J genes are TRBV18 and TRBJ1-1; D not certain. Germline V lookup: CDR1 KGHSH, CDR2 LQKENI. The CDR3 loop spans 14 amino acids. V lost 2 bases and J 0 bases, leaving 7 bases between the germline ends. For the CDR3, the DNA is TGTGCCAGCTCACCAACGGGGTTGAACACTGAAGCTTTCTTT. Translating it yields CASSPTGLNTEAFF.

This chain connects TRBV7-9 to TRBJ2-5; 9 bases match TRBD2. Germline CDR1 SEHNR, CDR2 FQNEAQ (reference sequence). With V trimmed by 1 base and J by 5 bases, 5 bases remained unmatched. The CDR3 contains 15 residues. The CDR3 loop reads CASSLVSGSWETQYF. The CDR3 bases are TGTGCCAGCAGCTTAGTTAGCGGGAGTTGGGAGACCCAGTACTTC.

The chain uses TRBV2 and TRBJ1-3, with D hard to call. This CDR3 has 14 amino acids. Trimming pared 5 bases from V and 4 bases from J, leaving 12 bases between. Germline CDR1 reads SNHLY; CDR2 reads FYNNEI. The CDR3 loop is CASSYDSFGNTIYF. The CDR3 region has the DNA TGTGCCAGCAGTTACGATAGTTTCGGAAACACCATATATTTT.

The J gene is TRBJ2-7, the V gene TRBV7-3, with 8 positions matching TRBD1. With V trimmed by 5 bases and J by 3 bases, 9 bases remained unmatched. This CDR3 has 15 amino acids. Germline V gene sequence: CDR1 SGHTA, CDR2 FQGTGA. The CDR3 here is CASSRTGGLLYEQYF. The CDR3 region has the DNA TGTGCCAGCAGCCGCACAGGGGGTCTCCTCTACGAGCAGTACTTC.

The chain recombines TRBV7-9 with TRBJ1-2; 7 bases agree with TRBD1. The CDR3 has 16 amino acids. V dropped 5 bases and J dropped 4; count of bases not matched to a gene: 13. Germline V gene sequence: CDR1 SEHNR, CDR2 FQNEAQ (reference sequence). CDR3 bases: TGTGCCAGCAGCGGTACTGGGACAGCATTTCCCTATGGCTACACCTTC. It translates to CASSGTGTAFPYGYTF. Complete variable domain (other parts from reference TRBV7-9 and TRBJ1-2): DTGVSQNPRHKITKRGQNVTFRCDPISEHNRLYWYRQTLGQGPEFLTYFQNEAQLEKSRLLSDRFSAERPKGSFSTLEIQRTEQGDSAMYLCASSGTGTAFPYGYTFGSGTRLTVV.

CDR3 amino acids: CASSQTHKTTVGQTGELFF. Here the CDR3 DNA reads TGTGCCAGCAGCCAAACCCACAAGACGACAGTCGGGCAAACCGGGGAGCTGTTTTTT. V usage is TRBV7-9 and J usage is TRBJ2-2; a weak D match, TRBD1 (5 bases). V lost 5 bases to trimming and J lost 5 bases, with 27 bases between them. The CDR3 sequence is 19 residues long. Germline V gene sequence: CDR1 SEHNR, CDR2 FQNEAQ (reference sequence).

This chain links TRBV5-1 with TRBJ1-4; D may be TRBD1 (6 bases). This CDR3 is 14 amino acids long. The ends were cut back, 3 bases at V and 8 bases at J, with 14 bases in the middle. The germline CDR1 and CDR2 sequences are SGHRS and YFSETQ. The chain's CDR3 is CASSSGTMEEKLFF. The CDR3 DNA reads as TGCGCCAGCAGCTCCGGGACAATGGAGGAAAAACTGTTTTTT.

The chain is built from TRBV7-6 and TRBJ2-5, with D unresolved. Trimming took off 2 bases at V and 5 bases at J, with 6 bases between the two ends. Germline CDR1 SGHVS, CDR2 FNYEAQ. CDR3 size: 12 residues. The CDR3 region is CASSLSEETQYF. In DNA form, the CDR3 reads TGTGCCAGCAGCTTAAGTGAGGAGACCCAGTACTTC.

The chain is built from TRBV19 and TRBJ2-3, with a tentative D call TRBD1 (6 bases). Deletions cut 6 bases from V and 1 base from J, with 11 bases between. This CDR3 is 14 amino acids long. CDR1 LNHDA and CDR2 SQIVND come from the germline V gene (reference sequence). The CDR3 spells CASRQGSGTDTQYF. As DNA, the CDR3 is TGTGCCAGTAGACAGGGCTCGGGCACAGATACGCAGTATTTT. Combining the CDR3 with reference TRBV19 and TRBJ2-3 gives the whole variable domain DGGITQSPKYLFRKEGQNVTLSCEQNLNHDAMYWYRQDPGQGLRLIYYSQIVNDFQKGDIAEGYSVSREKKESFPLTVTSAQKNPTAFYLCASRQGSGTDTQYFGPGTRLTVL.

The gene calls are TRBV28 and TRBJ1-2, with D perhaps TRBD1 (5 bases). Germline assignment: CDR1 MDHEN and CDR2 SYDVKM. The length of the CDR3 is 15 residues. The germline V and J ends were trimmed by 1 base and 8 bases, with 17 bases remaining between them. The CDR3 nucleotides are TGTGCCAGCAGTTTATCCCGAGCGGGCGGGGACGGCTACACCTTC. It encodes CASSLSRAGGDGYTF.

The CDR3 region has the DNA TGTGCCAGCAGTTACTCGAGGTTTGGGGGGGATCCAGAGACCCAGTACTTC. Translated: CASSYSRFGGDPETQYF. The chain has TRBV6-2 or TRBV6-3 and TRBJ2-5; 7 bases map to TRBD2. The trim removed 0 bases at V and 4 bases at J, leaving 11 bases unmatched. The CDR3 sequence is 17 residues long. Germline V gene data show CDR1 as MNHEY and CDR2 as SVGEGT.

The chain has TRBV14 and TRBJ1-1; the D gene is possibly TRBD1 (6 bases). V lost 0 bases, J lost 1 base, and 9 bases lay in between. Per the germline V gene, CDR1 is SGHDN and CDR2 is FVKESK. The CDR3 totals 15 residues. The CDR3 loop is CASSQEGRGNTEAFF. DNA for the CDR3: TGTGCCAGCAGCCAAGAAGGCAGGGGGAACACTGAAGCTTTCTTT.

The chain recombines TRBV2 with TRBJ1-5; D gene unclear. This CDR3 is 14 amino acids long. The V end was cut by 4 bases, the J end by 1 base, with 8 bases between. The germline V gene has CDR1 SNHLY and CDR2 FYNNEI. In DNA, the CDR3 is TGTGCCAGCAGTGTGACTGTAAGCAATCAGCCCCAGCATTTT. It yields the protein CASSVTVSNQPQHF.

This clone has just one count. The same CDR3 can be traced to other DNA sequences in this sample. The chain recombines TRBV18 with TRBJ2-3; 8 nucleotides align to TRBD2. This CDR3 is 13 amino acids long. V was clipped by 4 bases and J by 3 bases; unmatched bases: 0. Germline CDR1 reads KGHSH; CDR2 reads LQKENI. CDR3 DNA: TGTGCCAGCTCACTAGCGGGGACAGATACGCAGTATTTT. Translating it yields CASSLAGTDTQYF.

The chain combines TRBV4-1 with TRBJ1-2; TRBD1 matches at 7 bases. CDR3 length equals 15 residues. V lost 0 bases and J lost 4; bases outside the gene matches: 5. The germline V gene has CDR1 MGHRA and CDR2 YSYEKL. CDR3 sequence: CASSQDQGGSYGYTF. CDR3 sequence (DNA): TGCGCCAGCAGCCAAGATCAGGGGGGTTCCTATGGCTACACCTTC.

This rearrangement joins TRBV9 to TRBJ2-1, with TRBD1 matching over 9 bases. Germline loops: CDR1 SGDLS, CDR2 YYNGEE. J gave up 5 bases and V 6 bases, and 6 bases lay outside the gene matches. This CDR3 is 14 amino acids long. CDR3 sequence (DNA): TGTGCCAGCACCTCCGGGACAGGGAACAATGAGCAGTTCTTC. This codes for CASTSGTGNNEQFF.

This chain joins TRBV28 and TRBJ2-1; maybe TRBD1 (6 bases). The CDR3 spans 16 residues. Germline V gene data show CDR1 as MDHEN and CDR2 as SYDVKM. Trimming took off 1 base at V and 0 bases at J, with 10 bases between the two ends. The CDR3 reads CASSLFWDISYNEQFF. The DNA of the CDR3 is TGTGCCAGCAGTTTATTCTGGGACATCTCCTACAATGAGCAGTTCTTC.

This chain connects TRBV19 to TRBJ1-2, with D tentatively TRBD1 (6 bases). Germline CDR1 reads LNHDA; CDR2 reads SQIVND (reference sequence). The germline V and J ends were trimmed by 10 bases and 5 bases, with 23 bases remaining between them. The CDR3 is 15 amino acids. The CDR3 region is CATKRDTQKGYGYTF. For the CDR3, the DNA is TGTGCCACCAAACGGGACACTCAAAAGGGGTATGGCTACACCTTC.